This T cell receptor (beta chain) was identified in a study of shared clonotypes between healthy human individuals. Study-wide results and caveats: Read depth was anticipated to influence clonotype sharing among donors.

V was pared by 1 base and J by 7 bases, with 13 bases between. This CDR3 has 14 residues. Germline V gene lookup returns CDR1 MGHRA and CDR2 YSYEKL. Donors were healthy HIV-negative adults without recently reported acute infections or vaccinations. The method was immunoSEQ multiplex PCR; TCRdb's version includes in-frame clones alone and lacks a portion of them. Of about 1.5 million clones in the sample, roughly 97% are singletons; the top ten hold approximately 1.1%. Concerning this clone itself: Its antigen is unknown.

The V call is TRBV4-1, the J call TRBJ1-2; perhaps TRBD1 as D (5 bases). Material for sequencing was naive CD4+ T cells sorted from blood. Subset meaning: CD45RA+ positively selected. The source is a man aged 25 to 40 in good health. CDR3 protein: CASSQGVWGIGYTF. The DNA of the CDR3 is TGCGCCAGCAGCCAAGGCGTTTGGGGGATTGGCTACACCTTC.